The entry below describes one T cell receptor beta chain. Profiled with immunoSEQ multiplex PCR; TCRdb holds only in-frame clones, not every one. The repertoire holds about 200,000 clones, with approximately 72% as singletons. The data were obtained in a study of cytotoxic CD8 clonotypes in ibrutinib-treated CLL. With 5 bases clipped from V and 0 bases from J, the junction kept 13 bases outside the gene matches. This CDR3 is built from 19 residues. CDR1 and CDR2 from the germline V gene are SEHNR and FQNEAQ (reference sequence). The clonotype was recovered from a human donor with chronic lymphocytic leukemia. V is TRBV7-9 and J is TRBJ2-4, with 10 bases that match TRBD2. The sequences come from PBMCs, collected after 24 months of ibrutinib treatment. CDR3 region: CASSPSLAGAPLAKNIQYF. For the CDR3, the DNA is TGTGCCAGCAGCCCGTCCCTAGCGGGAGCGCCGTTAGCCAAAAACATTCAGTACTTC.